A single sample is the source of the 17 T cell receptor beta chains below, sequenced in a study of T cell responses to AZD1222 COVID-19 vaccine. Repertoires were generated with immunoSEQ multiplex PCR, while TCRdb's copy carries only in-frame clones and drops some. The profile shows 130,000 or so clones, roughly 86% of them singletons. This material consisted of peripheral blood, taken on day 0 of AZD1222 vaccination. These receptors were taken from an adult in good health.

The genes are TRBV4-2 and TRBJ2-2; 8 nucleotides match TRBD2. V lost 4 bases to trimming and J lost 3 bases; unmatched junction nucleotides: 7. Germline lookup yields CDR1 LGHNA and CDR2 YNFKEQ. The CDR3 has 16 amino acids. The CDR3 reads CASSPRAGGDTGELFF. The CDR3 region has the DNA TGTGCCAGCAGCCCCCGGGCGGGGGGTGACACCGGGGAGCTGTTTTTT.

This clone was recorded a few times. CDR3 protein: CASSSRQVQETQYF. The CDR3 nucleotides are TGTGCCAGCAGCAGTCGACAGGTCCAAGAGACCCAGTACTTC. This chain uses TRBV7-2 with TRBJ2-5; D possibly corresponds to TRBD1 (6 bases). CDR3 length equals 14 residues. Trimming shortened V by 5 bases and J by 1 base, and 11 bases separated the two germline ends. Germline assignment: CDR1 SGHTA and CDR2 FQGNSA.

The chain joins TRBV27 to TRBJ2-5, with TRBD2 matching 12 bases. Germline-derived CDR1 and CDR2 are MNHEY and SMNVEV (reference sequence). J lost 7 bases, V lost 6 bases, and 6 bases had no gene match. CDR3 length equals 14 residues. This chain's CDR3 is CASRIRTSGTTQYF. The CDR3 DNA follows: TGTGCCAGCAGGATTAGGACTAGCGGGACGACCCAGTACTTC.

The table lists this clone with a count of one. V is TRBV15 and J is TRBJ2-2, with D maybe TRBD2 (5 bases). Germline CDR1 reads LNHNV; CDR2 reads YYDKDF (reference sequence). With 1 base removed from V and 6 bases from J, the gap between germline ends came to 6 bases. The CDR3 sequence is 13 residues long. The CDR3: CATSRAGAGELFF. The CDR3 nucleotides read TGTGCCACCAGCAGAGCCGGGGCCGGGGAGCTGTTTTTT.

The chain links TRBV19 to TRBJ2-1; D assignment may be TRBD1 or TRBD2 (5 bases each). This CDR3 comprises 14 residues. Germline V CDR1 and CDR2: LNHDA, SQIVND (reference sequence). The V end was cut by 5 bases, the J end by 12 bases, with 20 bases between. The CDR3 is CASSAGTHMTTQFF. The CDR3 nucleotides are TGTGCCAGTAGTGCCGGGACCCACATGACGACGCAGTTCTTC.

This clone was seen a few times. The chain combines TRBV11-3 with TRBJ1-3; D gene uncertain. CDR3 length equals 15 residues. Germline V gene sequence: CDR1 SGHNT, CDR2 YENEEA. V was clipped by 5 bases and J by 0 bases, with 11 bases between them. The CDR3 spells CASSPGPASGNTIYF. For the CDR3, the DNA is TGTGCCAGCAGCCCCGGCCCAGCCTCTGGAAACACCATATATTTT.

As regards this clone: The same CDR3 arises from other DNA sequences in this sample as well. The rearrangement links TRBV29-1 to TRBJ2-7; tentatively, D is TRBD2 (5 bases). The V gene lost 6 bases and the J gene lost 0 bases, with 9 bases spanning the gap. Germline V CDR1 and CDR2: SQVTM, ANQGSEA. There are 12 residues in the CDR3. The CDR3 coding sequence is TGCAGCGTAGGAGGAGGCTCCTACGAGCAGTACTTC. The encoded protein is CSVGGGSYEQYF.

The J gene is TRBJ1-5, the V gene TRBV4-1; D gene ambiguous. CDR1 is MGHRA and CDR2 is YSYEKL in the germline V gene. The CDR3 runs 15 residues. The V gene lost 0 bases and the J gene lost 0 bases, with 6 bases spanning the gap. CDR3: CASSQDGHSNQPQHF. The CDR3, as DNA: TGCGCCAGCAGCCAAGACGGTCATAGCAATCAGCCCCAGCATTTT.

The rearrangement links TRBV2 to TRBJ2-1; maybe TRBD1 (5 bases). Trimming cost V 8 bases and J 6 bases, with 14 bases left between them. CDR1 is SNHLY and CDR2 is FYNNEI in the germline V gene. The CDR3 length is 13 residues. Here the CDR3 reads CASSDRRGNEQFF. The CDR3 DNA reads as TGTGCCAGCTCGGACCGTAGGGGCAATGAGCAGTTCTTC.

This clone was recorded only once. This chain uses TRBV6-6 with TRBJ1-5; perhaps TRBD1 as D (6 bases). V shed 7 bases and J shed 3 bases, with 10 bases lying between them. The CDR3 is 13 residues long. In germline, CDR1 is MNHNY, CDR2 SVGAGI (reference sequence). The CDR3 sequence: CASKRTDNQPQHF. In DNA, the CDR3 is TGTGCCAGCAAGCGGACAGACAATCAGCCCCAGCATTTT.

The chain combines TRBV3-1 (or the pseudogene TRBV3-2) with TRBJ1-5; D ambiguous. The V and J ends lost 2 bases and 0 bases respectively, with 5 bases between them. Germline CDR1 is LGHDT and CDR2 is YNNKEL (reference sequence). This CDR3 has 14 residues. The CDR3 DNA follows: TGTGCCAGCAGCCAAACACATAGCAATCAGCCCCAGCATTTT. It codes for CASSQTHSNQPQHF.

The sample holds a few counts of this clone. The chain recombines TRBV12-3 or TRBV12-4 with TRBJ1-5; D gene unclear. There are 12 residues in the CDR3. V lost 5 bases and J lost 6, with 8 bases in between. The chain's CDR3 is CASSQGLQPQHF. The DNA of the CDR3 is TGTGCCAGCAGTCAAGGGCTTCAGCCCCAGCATTTT.

The chain has TRBV5-8 and TRBJ2-3; D unresolved. Between the trimmed V and J ends, which lost 2 bases and 5 bases, there was a span of 3 bases. Germline assignment: CDR1 SGHTS and CDR2 YDEGEE. The CDR3 is 11 residues long. The CDR3 sequence is CASSFGDTQYF. CDR3 bases: TGTGCCAGCAGCTTCGGAGATACGCAGTATTTT. Supplemented by reference TRBV5-8 and TRBJ2-3, the full variable domain reads EAGVTQSPTHLIKTRGQQATLRCSPISGHTSVYWYQQALGLGLQFLLWYDEGEERNRGNFPPRFSGRQFPNYSSELNVNALELEDSALYLCASSFGDTQYFGPGTRLTVL.

V usage is TRBV19 and J usage is TRBJ1-5; perhaps TRBD1 as D (6 bases). This CDR3 is 17 amino acids long. Germline-derived CDR1 and CDR2 are LNHDA and SQIVND (reference sequence). V lost 3 bases and J lost 1, with 16 bases in between. The CDR3 protein is CASSIRQGISSNQPQHF. CDR3 coding DNA: TGTGCCAGTAGTATTCGGCAGGGGATAAGCAGCAATCAGCCCCAGCATTTT.

V is TRBV27 and J is TRBJ2-6; 11 bases are a match to TRBD2. Per germline, CDR1 MNHEY and CDR2 SMNVEV (reference sequence). The CDR3 runs 16 residues. Unmatched junction bases numbered 6, after V lost 9 bases and J lost 2 bases. The CDR3 loop reads CASSLAGGTGANVLTF. The DNA for the CDR3 is TGTGCCAGTTCGCTAGCGGGAGGTACTGGGGCCAACGTCCTGACTTTC.

CDR3 sequence (DNA): TGTGCCAGCAGCGTAGGTGGTTTCGGGGAACTGTTTTTT. This codes for CASSVGGFGELFF. This rearrangement joins TRBV9 to TRBJ1-4; D unresolved. CDR1 and CDR2 (germline): SGDLS, YYNGEE. Deletions cut 0 bases from V and 12 bases from J, with 12 bases between. CDR3 length: 13 residues. Full variable domain (rest looked up from reference TRBV9 and TRBJ1-4): DSGVTQTPKHLITATGQRVTLRCSPRSGDLSVYWYQQSLDQGLQFLIQYYNGEERAKGNILERFSAQQFPDLHSELNLSSLELGDSALYFCASSVGGFGELFFGSGTQLSVL.

The chain is built from TRBV24-1 and TRBJ2-5; TRBD2 matches 11 bases. Germline V lookup: CDR1 KGHDR, CDR2 SFDVKD. V shed 0 bases and J 1 base; nucleotides not matched to a gene: 6. There are 18 residues in the CDR3. As DNA, the CDR3 is TGTGCCACCAGTGATTTGCAGGGGACTAGCGGCTCCCAAGAGACCCAGTACTTC. Translated: CATSDLQGTSGSQETQYF.